These 5 T cell receptor beta chains were all obtained from the same sample, sequenced in a study of T cells in Graves' hyperthyroidism and ophthalmopathy. Amplification of TCR beta CDR3 regions was performed using RNA transcripts as template. HTBI primers were used for first-round RT-PCR of the TCR CDR3. TCRdb independently ran MiXCR on the multiplex PCR reads; one entry per CDR3 protein. Counted here are fewer than 550,000 distinct CDR3 sequences, roughly 25% occurring once; the ten biggest clones make up about 11%. The sample taken for sequencing was blood. Receptors were obtained from a woman in her thirties with Graves' ophthalmopathy.

The sample holds many counts of this clonotype. The gene calls are TRBV11-2 and TRBJ2-7; 9 nucleotides line up with TRBD1. Trimming took 5 bases from V and 7 from J; bases not matched to a gene: 6. The CDR3 loop spans 13 amino acids. CDR1 and CDR2 from the germline V gene are SGHAT and FQNNGV. CDR3 nucleotide sequence: TGTGCCAGCAGCCCCGGGACAGGGAGGGAGCAGTACTTC. Translation: CASSPGTGREQYF.

The CDR3 DNA reads as TGTGCCTGGAGTCCGGACAGGGAAGGTGGCTACACCTTC. This encodes CAWSPDREGGYTF. This chain uses TRBV30 with TRBJ1-2; 8 bases fit TRBD1. The germline gives CDR1 GTSNPN, CDR2 SVGIG (reference sequence). There are 13 residues in the CDR3. J gave up 7 bases and V 2 bases, and 6 bases lay outside the gene matches.

The V gene is TRBV20-1, the J gene TRBJ2-5, with 10 bases fitting TRBD2. This CDR3 has 14 residues. The junction had 5 bases not matched to a gene; V was cut back by 4 bases and J by 3 bases. Germline loops: CDR1 DFQATT, CDR2 SNEGSKA (reference sequence). The CDR3 loop is CSATSGRLKETQYF. The DNA for the CDR3 is TGCAGTGCTACTAGCGGGAGACTCAAAGAGACCCAGTACTTC.

The sample holds many counts of this clonotype. The chain couples TRBV9 to TRBJ2-7; D assignment may be TRBD1 or TRBD2 (5 bases each). CDR1 SGDLS and CDR2 YYNGEE come from the germline V gene. The length of the CDR3 is 16 residues. The V end was cut by 0 bases, the J end by 0 bases, with 13 bases between. CDR3 nucleotides: TGTGCCAGCAGCGTAGGTGGGACGGTTGTCTCCTACGAGCAGTACTTC. It is translated as CASSVGGTVVSYEQYF.

The sample holds many counts of this clonotype. The chain is built from TRBV5-1 and TRBJ2-2, with unresolved D. Germline lookup yields CDR1 SGHRS and CDR2 YFSETQ. V gave up 7 bases and J gave up 1 base, with 5 bases separating them. The CDR3 covers 12 residues. DNA of the CDR3: TGCGCCAGCTGGCTGAACACCGGGGAGCTGTTTTTT. It yields the protein CASWLNTGELFF.